The text below deals with one T cell receptor beta chain. The data originate from a study of Tregs in tolerant kidney transplant recipients. Generated by immunoSEQ multiplex PCR, the TCRdb table keeps only in-frame clones and is missing some. Seen here are roughly 17,000 clones, roughly four fifths observed once, and the top ten hold more than 2%. V lost 1 base and J lost 4, with 23 bases in between. The germline V gene has CDR1 LGHNA and CDR2 YNFKEQ. CDR3 length: 19 residues. The gene calls are TRBV4-2 and TRBJ2-1; D gene ambiguous. The sequenced sample consisted of Tregs from blood. This TCR came from a human donor in good health. CDR3 sequence (DNA): TGTGCCAGCAGCCAAGGTCCCCGTCGAGCGACTGTTCCTTACAATGAGCAGTTCTTC. Translating gives CASSQGPRRATVPYNEQFF.